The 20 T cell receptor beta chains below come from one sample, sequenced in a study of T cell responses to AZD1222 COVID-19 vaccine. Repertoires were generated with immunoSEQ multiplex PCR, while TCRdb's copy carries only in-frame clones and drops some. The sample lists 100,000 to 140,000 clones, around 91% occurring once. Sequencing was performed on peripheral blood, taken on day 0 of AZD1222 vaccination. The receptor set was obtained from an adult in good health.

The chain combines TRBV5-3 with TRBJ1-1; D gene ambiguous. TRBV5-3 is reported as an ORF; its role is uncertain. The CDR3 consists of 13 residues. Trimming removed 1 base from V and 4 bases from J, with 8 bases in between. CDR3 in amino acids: CARSLPRSTEAFF. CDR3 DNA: TGTGCCAGAAGCTTGCCCCGAAGCACTGAAGCTTTCTTT.

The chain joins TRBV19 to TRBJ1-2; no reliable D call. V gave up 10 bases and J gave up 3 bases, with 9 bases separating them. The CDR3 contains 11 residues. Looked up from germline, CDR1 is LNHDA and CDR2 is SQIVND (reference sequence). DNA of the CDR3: TGTGCCACCAAAATGGACTATGGCTACACCTTC. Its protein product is CATKMDYGYTF.

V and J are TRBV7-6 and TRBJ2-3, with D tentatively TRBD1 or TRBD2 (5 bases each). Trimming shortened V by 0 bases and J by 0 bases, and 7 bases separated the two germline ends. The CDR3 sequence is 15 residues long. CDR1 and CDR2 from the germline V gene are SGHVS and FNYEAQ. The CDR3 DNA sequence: TGTGCCAGCAGCTTAGCGTGGGGGAGCACAGATACGCAGTATTTT. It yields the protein CASSLAWGSTDTQYF.

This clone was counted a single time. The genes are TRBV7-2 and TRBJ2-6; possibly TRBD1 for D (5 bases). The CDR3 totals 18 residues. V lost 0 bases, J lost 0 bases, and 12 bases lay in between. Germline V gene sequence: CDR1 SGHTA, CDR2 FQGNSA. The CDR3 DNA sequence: TGTGCCAGCAGCTTAGCGAACAGGATCTACTCTGGGGCCAACGTCCTGACTTTC. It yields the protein CASSLANRIYSGANVLTF.

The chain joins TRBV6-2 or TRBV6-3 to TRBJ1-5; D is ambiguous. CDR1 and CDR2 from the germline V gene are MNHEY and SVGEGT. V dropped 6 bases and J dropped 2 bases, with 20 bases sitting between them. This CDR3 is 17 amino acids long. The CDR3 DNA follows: TGTGCCAGCAGCGAACCCGGATTATTGGCGGGCAATCAGCCCCAGCATTTT. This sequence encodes CASSEPGLLAGNQPQHF.

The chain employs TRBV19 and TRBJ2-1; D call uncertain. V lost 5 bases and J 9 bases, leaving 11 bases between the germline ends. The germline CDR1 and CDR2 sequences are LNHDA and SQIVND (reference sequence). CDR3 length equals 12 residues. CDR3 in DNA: TGTGCCAGTAGTCTGGGCTTAGGTGAGCAGTTCTTC. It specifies CASSLGLGEQFF. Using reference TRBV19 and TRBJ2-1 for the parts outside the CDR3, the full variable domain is DGGITQSPKYLFRKEGQNVTLSCEQNLNHDAMYWYRQDPGQGLRLIYYSQIVNDFQKGDIAEGYSVSREKKESFPLTVTSAQKNPTAFYLCASSLGLGEQFFGPGTRLTVL.

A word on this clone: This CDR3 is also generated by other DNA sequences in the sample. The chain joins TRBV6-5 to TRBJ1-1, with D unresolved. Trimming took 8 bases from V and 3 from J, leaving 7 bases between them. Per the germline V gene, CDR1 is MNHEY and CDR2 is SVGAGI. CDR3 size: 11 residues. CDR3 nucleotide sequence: TGTGCCAGCCGAAGGGACACTGAAGCTTTCTTT. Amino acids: CASRRDTEAFF.

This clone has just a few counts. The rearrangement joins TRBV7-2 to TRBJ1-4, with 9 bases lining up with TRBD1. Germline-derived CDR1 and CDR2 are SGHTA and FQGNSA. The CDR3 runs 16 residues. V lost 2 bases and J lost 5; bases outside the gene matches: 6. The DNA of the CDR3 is TGTGCCAGCAGCTTACTTTCCGGGACAGGGAATGAAAAACTGTTTTTT. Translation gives CASSLLSGTGNEKLFF.

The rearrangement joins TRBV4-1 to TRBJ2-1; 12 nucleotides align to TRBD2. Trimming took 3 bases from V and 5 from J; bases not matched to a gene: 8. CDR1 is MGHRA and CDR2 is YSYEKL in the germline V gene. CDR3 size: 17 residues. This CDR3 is CASSHEKGLAGNNEQFF. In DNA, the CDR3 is TGCGCCAGCAGCCACGAAAAAGGACTAGCGGGGAACAATGAGCAGTTCTTC.

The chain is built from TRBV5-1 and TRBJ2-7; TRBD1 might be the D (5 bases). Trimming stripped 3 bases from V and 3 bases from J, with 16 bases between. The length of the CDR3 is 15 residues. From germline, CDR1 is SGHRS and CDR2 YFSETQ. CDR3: CASSSGMGQGYEQYF. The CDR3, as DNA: TGCGCCAGCAGCTCAGGGATGGGGCAGGGCTACGAGCAGTACTTC. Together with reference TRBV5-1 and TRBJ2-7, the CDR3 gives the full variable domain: KAGVTQTPRYLIKTRGQQVTLSCSPISGHRSVSWYQQTPGQGLQFLFEYFSETQRNKGNFPGRFSGRQFSNSRSEMNVSTLELGDSALYLCASSSGMGQGYEQYFGPGTRLTVT.

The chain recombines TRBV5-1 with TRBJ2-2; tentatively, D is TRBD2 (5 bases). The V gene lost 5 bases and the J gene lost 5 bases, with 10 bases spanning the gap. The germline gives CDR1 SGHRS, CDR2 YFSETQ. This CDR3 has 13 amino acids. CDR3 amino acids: CASRRLATGELFF. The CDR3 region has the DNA TGCGCCAGCAGGCGGCTAGCAACCGGGGAGCTGTTTTTT.

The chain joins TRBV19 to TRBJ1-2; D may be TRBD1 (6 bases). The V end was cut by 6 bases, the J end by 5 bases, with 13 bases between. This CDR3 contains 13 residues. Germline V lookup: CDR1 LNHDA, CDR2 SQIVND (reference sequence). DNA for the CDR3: TGTGCCAGTAGCCAGAGAGGGGGTTATGGCTACACCTTC. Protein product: CASSQRGGYGYTF.

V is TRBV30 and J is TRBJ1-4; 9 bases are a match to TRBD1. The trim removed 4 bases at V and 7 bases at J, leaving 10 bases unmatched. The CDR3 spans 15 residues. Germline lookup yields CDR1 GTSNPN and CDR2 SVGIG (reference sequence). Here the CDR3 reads CAWTSDRGVFEKLFF. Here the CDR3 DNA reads TGTGCCTGGACATCGGACAGGGGAGTTTTTGAAAAACTGTTTTTT.

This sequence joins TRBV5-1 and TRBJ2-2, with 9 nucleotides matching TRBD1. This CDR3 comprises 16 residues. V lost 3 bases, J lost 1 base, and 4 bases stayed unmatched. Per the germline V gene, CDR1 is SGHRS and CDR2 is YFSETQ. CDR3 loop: CASSSPGQGNTGELFF. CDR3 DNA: TGCGCCAGCAGCTCACCGGGACAGGGGAACACCGGGGAGCTGTTTTTT. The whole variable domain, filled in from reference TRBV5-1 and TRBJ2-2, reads KAGVTQTPRYLIKTRGQQVTLSCSPISGHRSVSWYQQTPGQGLQFLFEYFSETQRNKGNFPGRFSGRQFSNSRSEMNVSTLELGDSALYLCASSSPGQGNTGELFFGEGSRLTVL.

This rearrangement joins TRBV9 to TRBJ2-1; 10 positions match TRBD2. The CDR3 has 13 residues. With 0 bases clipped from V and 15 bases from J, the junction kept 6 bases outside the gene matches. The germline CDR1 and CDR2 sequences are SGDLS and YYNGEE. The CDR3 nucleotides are TGTGCCAGCAGCGTAGTAGAGCGGGGGGGCCGGTTCTTC. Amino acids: CASSVVERGGRFF.

The CDR3 here is CASWKQDSRGYGYTF. The CDR3 DNA reads as TGTGCCAGTTGGAAACAGGACTCCCGCGGGTATGGCTACACCTTC. J is TRBJ1-2 and V is TRBV6-5; tentative D call: TRBD1 (5 bases). V was clipped by 9 bases and J by 5 bases, with 22 bases between them. This CDR3 comprises 15 residues. Germline V gene data show CDR1 as MNHEY and CDR2 as SVGAGI.

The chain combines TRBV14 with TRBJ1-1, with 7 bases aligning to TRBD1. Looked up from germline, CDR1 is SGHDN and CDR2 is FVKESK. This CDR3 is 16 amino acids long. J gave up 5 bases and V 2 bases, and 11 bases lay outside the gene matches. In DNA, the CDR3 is TGTGCCAGCAGCCAAAACCAGGGGGGGCGCGTAACTGAAGCTTTCTTT. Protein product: CASSQNQGGRVTEAFF.

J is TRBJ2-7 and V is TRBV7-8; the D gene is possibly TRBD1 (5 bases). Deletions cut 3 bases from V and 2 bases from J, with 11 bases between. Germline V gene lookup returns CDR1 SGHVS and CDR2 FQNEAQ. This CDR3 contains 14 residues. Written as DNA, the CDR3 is TGTGCCAGCAGCTTCACAGGCTCCCCCTACGAGCAGTACTTC. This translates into CASSFTGSPYEQYF.

CDR3 DNA sequence: TGTGCCAGCAGCCTTCAGGGGTGGGCCACTGAAGCTTTCTTT. Translating it yields CASSLQGWATEAFF. This chain joins TRBV9 and TRBJ1-1; perhaps TRBD1 as D (6 bases). V was trimmed by 4 bases and J by 4 bases, leaving 14 bases between them. The CDR3 totals 14 residues. Per germline, CDR1 SGDLS and CDR2 YYNGEE.

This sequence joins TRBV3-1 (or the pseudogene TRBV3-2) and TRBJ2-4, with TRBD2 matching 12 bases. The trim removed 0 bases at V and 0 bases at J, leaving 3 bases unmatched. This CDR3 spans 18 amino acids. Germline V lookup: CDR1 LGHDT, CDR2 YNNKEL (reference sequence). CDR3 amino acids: CASSQELAGGLAKNIQYF. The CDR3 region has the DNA TGTGCCAGCAGCCAAGAACTAGCGGGGGGCTTAGCCAAAAACATTCAGTACTTC.